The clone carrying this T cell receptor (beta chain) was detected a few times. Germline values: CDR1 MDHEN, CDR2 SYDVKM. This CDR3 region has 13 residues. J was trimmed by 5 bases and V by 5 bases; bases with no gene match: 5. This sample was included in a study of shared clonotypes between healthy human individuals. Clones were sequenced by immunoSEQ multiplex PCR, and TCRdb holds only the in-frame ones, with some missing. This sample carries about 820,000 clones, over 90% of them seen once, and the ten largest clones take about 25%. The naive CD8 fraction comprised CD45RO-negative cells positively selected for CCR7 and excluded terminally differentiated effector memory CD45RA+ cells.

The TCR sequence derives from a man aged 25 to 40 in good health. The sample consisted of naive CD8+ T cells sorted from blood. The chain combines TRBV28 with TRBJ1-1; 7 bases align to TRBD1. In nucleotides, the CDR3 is TGTGCCAGCAGTACAGGGGCGGGGACTGAAGCTTTCTTT. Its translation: CASSTGAGTEAFF.